This T cell receptor (beta chain) is from a study of T cell repertoires in cytomegalovirus infection. About the research overall: Indicated by public TCR beta signatures were CMV infection and matching HLA type. Overall study results and limits: CMV carriers having the relevant HLA were flagged by cumulative public TCR beta family frequency.

Comments on this clonotype: Antigen: not known.

V was clipped by 5 bases and J by 3 bases, with 11 bases between them. The CDR3 loop spans 14 amino acids. Per germline, CDR1 ENHRY and CDR2 SYGVKD. TCRdb used MiXCR to reprocess the reads, holding one entry per CDR3 protein. The repertoire includes a few hundred thousand distinct CDR3 sequences, roughly 42% of them detected once, and 40% to 50% sits in the top ten. This receptor was identified in a human donor in good health (CMV status not recorded). Some clones in this sample may be carry-over from other donors' samples. The sample consisted of cultured PBMCs, taken from culture after CMV antigen stimulation. The V gene is TRBV10-3, the J gene TRBJ2-4; D might be TRBD1 (6 bases). CDR3 sequence (DNA): TGTGCCATCAGTTCCGGGACAAGCAAAAACATTCAGTACTTC. Its translation is CAISSGTSKNIQYF.